These 27 T cell receptor beta chains were all obtained from the same sample, sequenced in a study of immune heterogeneity within non-small cell lung tumors. For the TCR beta CDR3, multiplex PCR with 32 V and 13 J primers performed the amplification. TCRdb called the multiplex PCR reads again in MiXCR, with one record for every CDR3 protein. The table has 8,500 to 13,000 distinct CDR3 sequences, roughly 30% seen once. TCRs were amplified from roughly 650 ng gDNA of bulk tumor per sample. Several biopsies were collected from each primary tumor during surgery. They were spaced as far apart as possible within the tumor mass. Patients went through curative surgery, and their non-small cell lung cancer was untreated and newly diagnosed. Sequenced input: lung tumor tissue. These receptors were collected from a woman aged 45 to 65 with non-small cell lung cancer.

This clonotype is medium-sized. This chain connects TRBV20-1 to TRBJ1-1; D not certain. V lost 6 bases and J 2 bases, leaving 16 bases between the germline ends. Per germline, CDR1 DFQATT and CDR2 SNEGSKA (reference sequence). The CDR3 is 14 amino acids. The CDR3 spells CSALREVANTEAFF. For the CDR3, the DNA is TGCAGTGCCCTCCGGGAGGTAGCTAACACTGAAGCTTTCTTT.

By share, this clonotype ranks as medium-sized. The chain joins TRBV28 to TRBJ2-7, with TRBD1 identical over 7 bases. The CDR3 covers 14 residues. The V gene's germline CDR1 is MDHEN and CDR2 SYDVKM. V shed 8 bases and J 1 base; nucleotides not matched to a gene: 8. CDR3 sequence (DNA): TGTGCCAGCTTCCCTTTGGGACAGTCCTACGAGCAGTACTTC. Translating it yields CASFPLGQSYEQYF.

This clonotype was seen a handful of times. V usage is TRBV5-8 and J usage is TRBJ1-1; D remains unclear. Between the trimmed V and J ends, which lost 1 base and 1 base, there was a span of 5 bases. Germline assignment: CDR1 SGHTS and CDR2 YDEGEE. The length of the CDR3 is 13 residues. The CDR3 DNA is TGTGCCAGCAGCTTGAGTTGGAACACTGAAGCTTTCTTT. It codes for CASSLSWNTEAFF.

This clonotype was detected only a few times. The genes are TRBV20-1 and TRBJ2-2, with D perhaps matching TRBD1 (6 bases). Trimming took 1 base from V and 2 from J, leaving 8 bases between them. The germline gives CDR1 DFQATT, CDR2 SNEGSKA (reference sequence). The CDR3 covers 14 residues. The CDR3 region has the DNA TGCAGTGCTAGAGGAGGGGGAAACACCGGGGAGCTGTTTTTT. This translates into CSARGGGNTGELFF.

On this clonotype itself: An end of the junction differs from the germline gene, which may be a read error. The chain is built from TRBV2 and TRBJ1-1; D is undetermined. CDR1 SNHLY and CDR2 FYNNEI come from the germline V gene. The CDR3 spans 13 residues. This CDR3 is CASSETHNTQAFF. The DNA for the CDR3 is TGTGCCAGCAGTGAAACACATAACACTCAAGCTTTCTTT.

On this clonotype: A much larger clone lies one base from this, so it may be a read error. The V call is TRBV7-8, the J call TRBJ2-3, with D unresolved. CDR1 SGHVS and CDR2 FQNEAQ come from the germline V gene. V was cut by 2 bases and J by 1 base, with 10 bases left in between. CDR3 length: 15 residues. CDR3 protein: CASSLLSFGTDTQYF. DNA of the CDR3: TGTGCCAGCAGCTTATTGTCGTTTGGCACAGATACGCAGTATTTT.

The sample holds many counts of this clonotype. The chain recombines TRBV15 with TRBJ1-2, with 7 nucleotides matching TRBD1. The CDR3 contains 16 residues. J gave up 1 base and V 0 bases, and 5 bases lay outside the gene matches. Germline V CDR1 and CDR2: LNHNV, YYDKDF (reference sequence). CDR3 loop: CATSREQWDSNYGYTF. The CDR3 region has the DNA TGTGCCACCAGCAGAGAACAATGGGACAGTAACTATGGCTACACCTTC.

As to this clonotype: The CDR3 carries no conserved terminal phenylalanine or tryptophan, so it likely arises from a read error. The DNA is left out, because the CDR3 cannot be placed on it with certainty; the CDR3 is given as TCRdb lists it. The chain combines TRBV6-1 with TRBJ2-3; TRBD1 is the table's D call and was not checked against the DNA. The CDR3 has 13 residues if both end residues are counted. Per germline, CDR1 MNHNS and CDR2 SASEGT. The CDR3: CASRQGHEQYFWP.

The chain combines TRBV7-3 with TRBJ2-2, with a tentative D call TRBD1 (5 bases). This CDR3 has 15 amino acids. The V end lost 3 bases, the J end lost 6 bases, and 14 bases lay between the germline ends. The germline V gene has CDR1 SGHTA and CDR2 FQGTGA. CDR3 protein: CASSFGRDGSGELFF. Here the CDR3 DNA reads TGTGCCAGCAGCTTCGGCAGGGATGGTTCCGGGGAGCTGTTTTTT.

This clonotype was observed many times. J is TRBJ1-1 and V is TRBV12-3 or TRBV12-4; TRBD1 matches 8 bases. The CDR3 is 14 amino acids. V lost 5 bases and J lost 1; bases outside the gene matches: 3. CDR3 DNA: TGTGCCAGCAGTCGGACAGGGAGGAACACTGAAGCTTTCTTT. It translates to CASSRTGRNTEAFF.

Only a few counts were recorded for this clonotype. The chain has TRBV28 and TRBJ1-1; possibly TRBD1 for D (6 bases). The CDR3 loop spans 14 amino acids. V was shortened by 7 bases and J by 1 base, with 13 bases between the two germline ends. Germline loops: CDR1 MDHEN, CDR2 SYDVKM. CDR3 in amino acids: CASKTGAPNTEAFF. The DNA of the CDR3 is TGTGCCAGCAAGACGGGGGCGCCGAACACTGAAGCTTTCTTT.

This clonotype has more than one count but fewer than ten. The chain has TRBV20-1 and TRBJ2-5; 13 nucleotides align to TRBD2. Germline loops: CDR1 DFQATT, CDR2 SNEGSKA (reference sequence). The CDR3 covers 15 residues. V was clipped by 1 base and J by 7 bases; unmatched bases: 6. The CDR3 nucleotides are TGCAGTGCTAGAGGGACTAGCGGGAGAACCCGGACCCAGTACTTC. It is translated as CSARGTSGRTRTQYF.

This clonotype has ten or more counts. The chain recombines TRBV7-8 with TRBJ2-7; TRBD1 matches at 10 bases. Losses at the gene ends were 3 bases for V and 5 bases for J; bases not matched to a gene: 7. Germline CDR1 reads SGHVS; CDR2 reads FQNEAQ. The CDR3 sequence is 15 residues long. DNA of the CDR3: TGTGCCAGCAGCTTTCGGACAGGGGGAAACAACGAGCAGTACTTC. Translation gives CASSFRTGGNNEQYF. The full variable domain, rest sourced from reference TRBV7-8 and TRBJ2-7, is GAGVSQSPRYKVAKRGQDVALRCDPISGHVSLFWYQQALGQGPEFLTYFQNEAQLDKSGLPSDRFFAERPEGSVSTLKIQRTQQEDSAVYLCASSFRTGGNNEQYFGPGTRLTVT.

This clonotype has a count of ten or more. The chain carries TRBV27 and TRBJ1-6, with 9 bases that match TRBD1. CDR1 is MNHEY and CDR2 is SMNVEV in the germline V gene (reference sequence). This CDR3 comprises 14 residues. V was clipped by 5 bases and J by 13 bases; unmatched bases: 9. Written as DNA, the CDR3 is TGTGCCAGCAGTACAAACAGGGGGCCCCTTCCCCTCCACTTT. Translated, it gives CASSTNRGPLPLHF.

The chain joins TRBV19 to TRBJ1-3; D gene unclear. The CDR3 totals 17 residues. V lost 0 bases to trimming and J lost 3 bases, with 15 bases between them. Germline V gene data show CDR1 as LNHDA and CDR2 as SQIVND (reference sequence). CDR3 protein: CASSIDLGGGRGNTIYF. The CDR3 DNA sequence: TGTGCCAGTAGTATAGATTTGGGCGGTGGACGTGGAAACACCATATATTTT.

In this sample, this clonotype turned up once. One end of the junction does not line up with germline, which may come from a read error. The genes are TRBV9 and TRBJ2-7; TRBD1 agrees at 9 bases. The germline V gene has CDR1 SGDLS and CDR2 YYNGEE. CDR3 length equals 13 residues. CDR3 residues: CASSLQGAGEQYF. Here the CDR3 DNA reads TGCGCCAGCAGCTTACAGGGGGCAGGTGAGCAGTACTTC.

V gene TRBV7-9 combines with J gene TRBJ2-7, with TRBD2 matching 9 bases. Germline V gene lookup returns CDR1 SEHNR and CDR2 FQNEAQ (reference sequence). This CDR3 comprises 15 residues. J was trimmed by 0 bases and V by 4 bases; bases with no gene match: 4. The DNA for the CDR3 is TGTGCCAGCAGCTCCCAGCGGGGGGACTCCTACGAGCAGTACTTC. This sequence encodes CASSSQRGDSYEQYF.

The chain uses TRBV30 and TRBJ1-2; D is unclear. The V and J ends lost 1 base and 3 bases respectively, with 9 bases between them. This CDR3 is 13 amino acids long. Germline CDR1 and CDR2: GTSNPN and SVGIG (reference sequence). The CDR3 is CAWSGGEYYGYTF. In DNA form, the CDR3 reads TGTGCCTGGAGTGGCGGGGAGTACTATGGCTACACCTTC.

Worth noting for this clonotype: A much larger clone differs from this one at a single base, so this may be a read error. The chain employs TRBV6-1 and TRBJ1-2; TRBD1 might be the D (6 bases). This CDR3 is built from 13 residues. CDR1 and CDR2 from the germline V gene are MNHNS and SASEGT. CDR3 DNA: TGTGCCAGCAGTGGGACAGTAAACTATAGCTACACCTTC. As protein: CASSGTVNYSYTF.

As regards this clonotype: Just one base apart from a much larger clone, this may be a read error. This chain uses TRBV11-2 with TRBJ2-2; D may be TRBD1 or TRBD2 (6 bases each). CDR3 length: 16 residues. CDR1 SGHAT and CDR2 FQNNGV come from the germline V gene. Trimming took off 8 bases at V and 4 bases at J, with 20 bases between the two ends. This chain's CDR3 is CASGLNRVTLTGELFF. CDR3 DNA: TGTGCCAGCGGACTAAACAGGGTTACCCTCACCGGGGAGCTGTTTTTT.

This clonotype was observed at least ten times. This sequence joins TRBV20-1 and TRBJ2-3; 8 nucleotides align to TRBD2. The ends lost 0 bases at V and 4 bases at J; junction bases unmatched: 12. The length of the CDR3 is 17 residues. Per germline, CDR1 DFQATT and CDR2 SNEGSKA (reference sequence). The CDR3 region has the DNA TGCAGTGCTAGAGATCAAGGAGCGGGAGTACCCTCAGATACGCAGTATTTT. Its translation: CSARDQGAGVPSDTQYF.

Worth noting for this clonotype: An end of the junction differs from the germline gene, which may be a read error. The V and J genes are TRBV11-2 and TRBJ1-1; TRBD1 might be the D (6 bases). This CDR3 has 14 amino acids. Germline CDR1 is SGHAT and CDR2 is FQNNGV. The CDR3 loop is CVSSLGGARTEAFF. In nucleotides, the CDR3 is TGTGTCAGCAGCTTAGGGGGGGCGCGGACTGAAGCTTTCTTT.

This clonotype has only a few counts. This chain joins TRBV12-3 or TRBV12-4 and TRBJ1-5, with 9 bases that match TRBD1. The CDR3 loop spans 13 amino acids. The J segment lost 11 bases and the V segment lost 3 bases, leaving 5 bases of the junction unmatched. CDR3 amino acids: CASSFGTGQSQHF. CDR3 in DNA: TGTGCCAGCAGTTTCGGGACAGGGCAATCCCAGCATTTT.

Turning to this clonotype: A much larger clone lies one base from this, so it may be a read error. This chain links TRBV6-2 or TRBV6-3 with TRBJ2-6; no clear D gene. This CDR3 is built from 15 residues. Germline V gene sequence: CDR1 MNHEY, CDR2 SVGEGT. Deletions cut 6 bases from V and 0 bases from J, with 9 bases between. CDR3 bases: TGTGCCAGCAGGACGACAACCTCTGGGGCCAACGTCCTGACTTTC. Residues: CASRTTTSGANVLTF.

This chain connects TRBV7-9 to TRBJ1-2, with 7 positions matching TRBD1. Germline trimming cut 4 bases from V and 4 bases from J; bases unmatched to any gene: 9. This CDR3 is built from 15 residues. Germline assignment: CDR1 SEHNR and CDR2 FQNEAQ (reference sequence). In DNA, the CDR3 is TGTGCCAGCAGCTCGCCACGTGGACAGGCCTATGGCTACACCTTC. It codes for CASSSPRGQAYGYTF.

V and J are TRBV9 and TRBJ1-2, with 8 nucleotides matching TRBD1. From germline, CDR1 is SGDLS and CDR2 YYNGEE. V shed 3 bases and J 10 bases; nucleotides not matched to a gene: 8. The CDR3 length is 13 residues. In nucleotides, the CDR3 is TGTGCCAGCAGCGCACTTCAGGGGGCTGACTACACCTTC. This translates into CASSALQGADYTF.

This clonotype appeared many times. This chain connects TRBV19 to TRBJ1-6; the D gene is possibly TRBD1 (6 bases). This CDR3 contains 12 residues. Per the germline V gene, CDR1 is LNHDA and CDR2 is SQIVND (reference sequence). The V and J ends lost 6 bases and 9 bases respectively, with 9 bases between them. The CDR3 region is CASRGTISPLHF. CDR3 sequence (DNA): TGTGCCAGTAGGGGGACAATTTCACCCCTCCACTTT.